One and the same sample provided the 31 T cell receptor beta chains below, sequenced in a study of T cells in Graves' hyperthyroidism and ophthalmopathy. Amplification of TCR beta CDR3 regions was performed using RNA transcripts as template. When the TCR CDR3 underwent first-round RT-PCR, the HTBI primer set was used. TCRdb redid the calling of the multiplex PCR reads with MiXCR, one entry per CDR3 protein. The sample has 500,000 to 600,000 distinct CDR3 sequences, 35% to 50% seen once. The sequenced material came from peripheral blood or thyroid tissue (not recorded which). The receptors derive from an adult woman with Graves' disease, either hyperthyroidism or ophthalmopathy (not recorded which).

This clonotype appeared a few times. This chain joins TRBV7-6 and TRBJ1-2, with unresolved D. V dropped 5 bases and J dropped 7 bases, with 20 bases sitting between them. CDR1 is SGHVS, CDR2 FNYEAQ, per germline. The CDR3 loop spans 15 amino acids. The CDR3 here is CASSQLDVAASGYTF. Here the CDR3 DNA reads TGTGCCAGCAGCCAACTCGACGTAGCCGCCTCTGGCTACACCTTC. Filled out from reference TRBV7-6 and TRBJ1-2, the complete variable domain reads GAGVSQSPRYKVTKRGQDVALRCDPISGHVSLYWYRQALGQGPEFLTYFNYEAQQDKSGLPNDRFSAERPEGSISTLTIQRTEQRDSAMYRCASSQLDVAASGYTFGSGTRLTVV.

As DNA, the CDR3 is TGTGCCAGCAGCTTATTTTCCACCGGGGAGCTGTTTTTT. This gives the protein CASSLFSTGELFF. This rearrangement joins TRBV7-9 to TRBJ2-2; D is undetermined. Deletions cut 2 bases from V and 4 bases from J, with 5 bases between. This CDR3 spans 13 amino acids. The V gene's germline CDR1 is SEHNR and CDR2 FQNEAQ (reference sequence).

This clonotype was recorded at least ten times. This chain's CDR3 is CASSVTSGYEQYF. Here the CDR3 DNA reads TGTGCCAGTAGTGTGACTAGCGGCTACGAGCAGTACTTC. The chain joins TRBV19 to TRBJ2-7, with 9 bases lining up with TRBD2. CDR3 length equals 13 residues. CDR1 and CDR2 (germline): LNHDA, SQIVND (reference sequence). Trimming cost V 5 bases and J 3 bases; bases outside gene matches: 2. Looking up the rest from reference TRBV19 and TRBJ2-7 gives the full variable domain: DGGITQSPKYLFRKEGQNVTLSCEQNLNHDAMYWYRQDPGQGLRLIYYSQIVNDFQKGDIAEGYSVSREKKESFPLTVTSAQKNPTAFYLCASSVTSGYEQYFGPGTRLTVT.

In its sample, this clonotype was seen many times. This rearrangement joins TRBV2 to TRBJ2-7, with D perhaps matching TRBD1 (6 bases). V dropped 4 bases and J dropped 3 bases, with 13 bases sitting between them. The CDR3 has 14 residues. Germline assignment: CDR1 SNHLY and CDR2 FYNNEI. CDR3 loop: CASSVFRTDYEQYF. The DNA for the CDR3 is TGTGCCAGCAGTGTCTTCAGGACAGACTACGAGCAGTACTTC.

In this sample, this clonotype turned up once. The chain has TRBV9 and TRBJ2-2; 9 bases are a match to TRBD1. Trimming removed 4 bases from V and 5 bases from J; junction bases left unmatched: 9. This CDR3 has 16 residues. Germline loops: CDR1 SGDLS, CDR2 YYNGEE. CDR3 amino acids: CASSINRGHETGELFF. The DNA of the CDR3 is TGTGCCAGCAGCATAAACAGGGGGCACGAGACCGGGGAGCTGTTTTTT.

This clonotype was counted only a few times. The V gene is TRBV29-1, the J gene TRBJ2-2; D unresolved. CDR3 length equals 12 residues. Looked up from germline, CDR1 is SQVTM and CDR2 is ANQGSEA. Trimming took off 4 bases at V and 4 bases at J, with 7 bases between the two ends. In DNA form, the CDR3 reads TGCAGCGTTGTTTCTCCCACCGGGGAGCTGTTTTTT. Protein: CSVVSPTGELFF.

This chain links TRBV6-4 with TRBJ1-1, with 7 bases identical to TRBD1. The CDR3 runs to 16 residues. Germline V gene data show CDR1 as MRHNA and CDR2 as SNTAGT. Unmatched junction bases numbered 12, after V lost 2 bases and J lost 6 bases. The CDR3 reads CASSDLTQGLVPEAFF. Here the CDR3 DNA reads TGTGCCAGCAGTGACCTAACACAGGGGTTGGTGCCTGAAGCTTTCTTT.

This clonotype was detected many times. In DNA, the CDR3 is TGTGCCATCAATCCGGGACAGGGGGGCACTGAAGCTTTCTTT. It specifies CAINPGQGGTEAFF. This chain connects TRBV10-3 to TRBJ1-1; TRBD1 matches at 11 bases. Germline CDR1 and CDR2: ENHRY and SYGVKD. The CDR3 has 14 residues. V dropped 7 bases and J dropped 4; count of bases not matched to a gene: 5.

The chain links TRBV19 to TRBJ1-2; TRBD1 is a possible D gene (5 bases). Trimming took 11 bases from V and 7 from J, leaving 14 bases between them. The germline gives CDR1 LNHDA, CDR2 SQIVND (reference sequence). The CDR3 runs to 11 residues. The CDR3 loop reads CASTGRIGYTF. The CDR3 DNA reads as TGTGCCTCTACGGGGCGGATTGGCTACACCTTC.

This clonotype was seen more than once but under ten times. The chain recombines TRBV7-6 with TRBJ2-2; D possibly corresponds to TRBD2 (5 bases). V lost 1 base and J 4 bases, leaving 19 bases between the germline ends. This CDR3 contains 18 residues. CDR1 and CDR2 (germline): SGHVS, FNYEAQ. The CDR3 protein is CASSLGFGLAGATGELFF. CDR3 bases: TGTGCCAGCAGCTTAGGTTTCGGGCTAGCAGGAGCCACCGGGGAGCTGTTTTTT. Using reference TRBV7-6 and TRBJ2-2 for the parts outside the CDR3, the full variable domain is GAGVSQSPRYKVTKRGQDVALRCDPISGHVSLYWYRQALGQGPEFLTYFNYEAQQDKSGLPNDRFSAERPEGSISTLTIQRTEQRDSAMYRCASSLGFGLAGATGELFFGEGSRLTVL.

The chain uses TRBV28 and TRBJ2-2; D not resolved. The CDR3 consists of 13 residues. V lost 2 bases, J lost 6 bases, and 7 bases lay in between. Germline V CDR1 and CDR2: MDHEN, SYDVKM. This CDR3 reads CASSLGNSGELFF. CDR3 bases: TGTGCCAGCAGTTTAGGCAATTCCGGGGAGCTGTTTTTT.

This clonotype came up a few times. The rearrangement links TRBV9 to TRBJ1-1, with TRBD1 identical over 8 bases. CDR1 and CDR2 from the germline V gene are SGDLS and YYNGEE. The CDR3 extends over 16 amino acids. The junction had 13 bases not matched to a gene; V was cut back by 5 bases and J by 4 bases. The CDR3 sequence: CASSPRPGQGGTEAFF. The CDR3, as DNA: TGTGCCAGCAGTCCCAGGCCCGGACAGGGAGGCACTGAAGCTTTCTTT.

In its sample, this clonotype was seen many times. The chain recombines TRBV19 with TRBJ1-5, with TRBD1 matching 12 bases. CDR1 and CDR2 from the germline V gene are LNHDA and SQIVND (reference sequence). The CDR3 is made up of 15 amino acids. Trimming removed 5 bases from V and 6 bases from J; junction bases left unmatched: 5. As DNA, the CDR3 is TGTGCCAGTAGTTCCTGGGACAGGGGGCTTCAGCCCCAGCATTTT. Translation: CASSSWDRGLQPQHF.

This rearrangement joins TRBV6-6 to TRBJ2-2, with D perhaps matching TRBD1 (6 bases). CDR3 length: 12 amino acids. Germline-derived CDR1 and CDR2 are MNHNY and SVGAGI (reference sequence). Trimming pared 2 bases from V and 11 bases from J, leaving 9 bases between. The CDR3 DNA follows: TGTGCCAGCAGTTACGCACAGGGTGAGCTGTTTTTT. This codes for CASSYAQGELFF.

The rearrangement joins TRBV9 to TRBJ1-6, with D unresolved. The germline gives CDR1 SGDLS, CDR2 YYNGEE. Trimming left V 2 bases short and J 9 bases short, with 12 bases between. The CDR3 spans 14 residues. CDR3 DNA: TGTGCCAGCAGCGTTCGGTCGGCGGGTTCACCCCTCCACTTT. Translating gives CASSVRSAGSPLHF. Full variable domain (missing parts from reference TRBV9 and TRBJ1-6): DSGVTQTPKHLITATGQRVTLRCSPRSGDLSVYWYQQSLDQGLQFLIQYYNGEERAKGNILERFSAQQFPDLHSELNLSSLELGDSALYFCASSVRSAGSPLHFGNGTRLTVT.

The rearrangement links TRBV7-9 to TRBJ2-7; possibly TRBD1 for D (5 bases). CDR1 is SEHNR, CDR2 FQNEAQ, per germline (reference sequence). The CDR3 has 13 residues. Trimming took off 6 bases at V and 2 bases at J, with 11 bases between the two ends. CDR3 amino acids: CASSQGKTYEQYF. The CDR3 DNA is TGTGCCAGCAGTCAGGGCAAGACCTACGAGCAGTACTTC.

The table lists this clonotype with a count of one. V gene TRBV15 combines with J gene TRBJ2-2; 9 nucleotides match TRBD2. Germline CDR1 is LNHNV and CDR2 is YYDKDF (reference sequence). The CDR3 extends over 16 amino acids. With 2 bases clipped from V and 5 bases from J, the junction kept 6 bases outside the gene matches. CDR3 protein: CATSRISGSGTGELFF. DNA of the CDR3: TGTGCCACCAGCAGAATTAGCGGGAGTGGGACCGGGGAGCTGTTTTTT.

This clonotype was picked up many times. This sequence joins TRBV7-2 and TRBJ1-1; D is possibly TRBD1 (6 bases). V lost 5 bases, J lost 4 bases, and 11 bases lay in between. The CDR3 length is 13 residues. Germline CDR1 SGHTA, CDR2 FQGNSA. The CDR3 DNA follows: TGTGCCAGCAGCAATACAGGGACCACTGAAGCTTTCTTT. This gives the protein CASSNTGTTEAFF.

This chain uses TRBV25-1 with TRBJ1-1; TRBD1 agrees at 7 bases. V gave up 6 bases and J gave up 1 base; unmatched junction bases: 14. The germline gives CDR1 MGHDK, CDR2 SYGVNS. There are 17 residues in the CDR3. The CDR3 DNA reads TGTGCCAGCAGCTTTGATTCCAGACAGGGCTGGAACACTGAAGCTTTCTTT. It yields the protein CASSFDSRQGWNTEAFF.

This clonotype was counted only a few times. The chain uses TRBV18 and TRBJ1-1; no reliable D call. V was trimmed by 5 bases and J by 1 base, leaving 8 bases between them. This CDR3 contains 13 residues. From germline, CDR1 is KGHSH and CDR2 LQKENI. In nucleotides, the CDR3 is TGTGCCAGCTCAAAGGACCAGAACACTGAAGCTTTCTTT. It codes for CASSKDQNTEAFF.

There are a few counts of this clonotype. The chain couples TRBV20-1 to TRBJ2-3; possible D gene TRBD1, 6 bases. Germline CDR1 DFQATT, CDR2 SNEGSKA (reference sequence). V was clipped by 4 bases and J by 3 bases, with 11 bases between them. This CDR3 is built from 13 residues. CDR3 in DNA: TGCAGTGCTATTAGTCAGGGGACAGATACGCAGTATTTT. This encodes CSAISQGTDTQYF.

Only a few counts were recorded for this clonotype. The chain employs TRBV4-3 and TRBJ2-7; D is perhaps TRBD1 or TRBD2 (5 bases each). The germline gives CDR1 LGHNA, CDR2 YSLEER. Trimming left V 1 base short and J 1 base short, with 11 bases between. The CDR3 runs to 15 residues. CDR3 sequence: CASSQVGQRSYEQYF. CDR3 sequence (DNA): TGCGCCAGCAGCCAAGTGGGGCAGCGGTCCTACGAGCAGTACTTC.

V usage is TRBV10-3 and J usage is TRBJ1-1; D is unresolved. The CDR3 is 15 residues long. Germline CDR1 ENHRY, CDR2 SYGVKD. V was trimmed by 2 bases and J by 4 bases, leaving 14 bases between them. The CDR3 DNA reads TGTGCCATCAGTGAGAGCGGCCGAAATGGCACTGAAGCTTTCTTT. Translated, it gives CAISESGRNGTEAFF.

The chain combines TRBV24-1 with TRBJ2-3, with a possible D match to TRBD2 (6 bases). Trimming removed 2 bases at V and 4 bases at J, with 18 bases between. Germline lookup yields CDR1 KGHDR and CDR2 SFDVKD. The length of the CDR3 is 17 residues. This chain's CDR3 is CATSDSGGRDRPDTQYF. The CDR3 coding sequence is TGTGCCACCAGTGATTCTGGCGGGCGGGATCGCCCAGATACGCAGTATTTT.

J is TRBJ1-4 and V is TRBV5-1; the match to TRBD1 covers 9 bases. The CDR3 covers 18 residues. Trimming at V came to 0 bases and at J to 7 bases, leaving 13 bases not matched to a gene. Germline CDR1 reads SGHRS; CDR2 reads YFSETQ. The CDR3 region has the DNA TGCGCCAGCAGCTTGGACAGGGGGCGATCGGGGCGTCCTGAAAAACTGTTTTTT. It yields the protein CASSLDRGRSGRPEKLFF.

V and J are TRBV10-3 and TRBJ2-7; TRBD1 matches 8 bases. The CDR3 sequence is 15 residues long. Per germline, CDR1 ENHRY and CDR2 SYGVKD. The trim removed 6 bases at V and 0 bases at J, leaving 7 bases unmatched. The CDR3 DNA follows: TGTGCCATCAGGGGAGGACAGGGAAGCTCCTACGAGCAGTACTTC. Translating it yields CAIRGGQGSSYEQYF.

This clonotype was observed once. The chain joins TRBV29-1 to TRBJ2-5; unclear D gene. The V end lost 8 bases, the J end lost 4 bases, and 17 bases lay between the germline ends. The CDR3 loop spans 13 amino acids. From germline, CDR1 is SQVTM and CDR2 ANQGSEA. CDR3 sequence (DNA): TGCAGCAGCCAAGACTGGGTGGGAGAGACCCAGTACTTC. Encoded protein: CSSQDWVGETQYF.

This clonotype was seen a single time. This chain links TRBV29-1 with TRBJ2-7, with 9 positions matching TRBD2. The J segment lost 2 bases and the V segment lost 8 bases, leaving 10 bases of the junction unmatched. Germline V gene sequence: CDR1 SQVTM, CDR2 ANQGSEA. The CDR3 extends over 14 amino acids. The CDR3 DNA reads TGCAGCTTGGTAGCGGGAGCTTCTACCTACGAGCAGTACTTC. Translating it yields CSLVAGASTYEQYF.

This clonotype was seen at least ten times. The chain joins TRBV6-1 to TRBJ2-6, with D possibly matching TRBD1 (6 bases). Trimming left V 5 bases short and J 2 bases short, with 7 bases between. Germline V CDR1 and CDR2: MNHNS, SASEGT. The CDR3 has 14 amino acids. The CDR3 reads CASSQGPGANVLTF. The DNA of the CDR3 is TGTGCCAGCAGTCAGGGGCCTGGGGCCAACGTCCTGACTTTC.

V gene TRBV24-1 combines with J gene TRBJ1-5; D is ambiguous. V dropped 6 bases and J dropped 11 bases, with 22 bases sitting between them. This CDR3 has 15 residues. Germline V CDR1 and CDR2: KGHDR, SFDVKD. CDR3 protein: CATSQIAGGGETQHF. In DNA form, the CDR3 reads TGTGCCACCAGTCAGATAGCGGGAGGTGGAGAGACCCAGCATTTT.

V and J are TRBV7-9 and TRBJ2-5; D may match TRBD1 or TRBD2 (6 bases each). Trimming stripped 4 bases from V and 5 bases from J, with 20 bases between. Germline lookup yields CDR1 SEHNR and CDR2 FQNEAQ (reference sequence). The CDR3 covers 16 residues. CDR3 sequence reads: CASSWRLASRGETQYF. The CDR3 nucleotides read TGTGCCAGCAGCTGGCGGCTAGCGTCTAGGGGGGAGACCCAGTACTTC.